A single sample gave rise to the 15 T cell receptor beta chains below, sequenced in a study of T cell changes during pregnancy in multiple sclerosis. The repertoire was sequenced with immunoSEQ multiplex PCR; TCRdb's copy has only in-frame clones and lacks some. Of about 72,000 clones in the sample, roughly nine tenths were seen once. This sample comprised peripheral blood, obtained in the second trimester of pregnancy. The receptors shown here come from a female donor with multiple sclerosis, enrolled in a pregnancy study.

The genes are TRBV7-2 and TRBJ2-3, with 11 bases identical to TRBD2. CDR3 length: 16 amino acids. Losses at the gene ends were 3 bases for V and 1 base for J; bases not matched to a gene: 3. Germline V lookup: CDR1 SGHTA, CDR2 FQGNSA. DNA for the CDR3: TGTGCCAGCAGCTTTCTAGCGGGGGGCCGCACAGATACGCAGTATTTT. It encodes CASSFLAGGRTDTQYF. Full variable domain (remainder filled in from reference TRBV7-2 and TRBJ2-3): GAGVSQSPSNKVTEKGKDVELRCDPISGHTALYWYRQSLGQGLEFLIYFQGNSAPDKSGLPSDRFSAERTGGSVSTLTIQRTQQEDSAVYLCASSFLAGGRTDTQYFGPGTRLTVL.

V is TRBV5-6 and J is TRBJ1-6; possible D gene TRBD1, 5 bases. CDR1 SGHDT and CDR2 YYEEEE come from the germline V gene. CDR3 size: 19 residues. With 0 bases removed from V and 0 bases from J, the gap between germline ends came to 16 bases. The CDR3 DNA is TGTGCCAGCAGCTTGGGATGGGGGGGGGTGAGCTCCTATAATTCACCCCTCCACTTT. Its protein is CASSLGWGGVSSYNSPLHF.

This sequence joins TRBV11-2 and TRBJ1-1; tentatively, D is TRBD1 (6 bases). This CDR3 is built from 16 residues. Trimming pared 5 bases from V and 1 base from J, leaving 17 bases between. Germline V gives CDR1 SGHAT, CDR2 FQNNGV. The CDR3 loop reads CASSPRWAGANTEAFF. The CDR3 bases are TGTGCCAGCAGCCCCCGATGGGCAGGGGCGAACACTGAAGCTTTCTTT.

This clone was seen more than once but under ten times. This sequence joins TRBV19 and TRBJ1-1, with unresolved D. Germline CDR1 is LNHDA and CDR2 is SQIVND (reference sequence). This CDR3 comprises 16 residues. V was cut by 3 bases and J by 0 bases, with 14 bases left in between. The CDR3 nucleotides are TGTGCCAGTAGTATCGGCGGGCTCCCTATGAACACTGAAGCTTTCTTT. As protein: CASSIGGLPMNTEAFF.

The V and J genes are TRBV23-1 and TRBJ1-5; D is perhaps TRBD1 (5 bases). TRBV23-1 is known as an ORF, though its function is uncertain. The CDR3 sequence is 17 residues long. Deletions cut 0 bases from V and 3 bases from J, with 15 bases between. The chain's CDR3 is CASSQSAIGRVNQPQHF. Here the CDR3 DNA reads TGCGCCAGCAGTCAATCGGCGATAGGCAGGGTCAATCAGCCCCAGCATTTT.

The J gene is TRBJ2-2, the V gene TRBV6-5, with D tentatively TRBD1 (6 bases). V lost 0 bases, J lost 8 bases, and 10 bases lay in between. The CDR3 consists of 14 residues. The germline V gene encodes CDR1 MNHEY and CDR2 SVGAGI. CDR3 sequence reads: CASSYSGHRGELFF. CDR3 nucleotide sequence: TGTGCCAGCAGTTACTCGGGACACCGAGGGGAGCTGTTTTTT.

Here the CDR3 reads CASSIWADEKLFF. The CDR3 DNA follows: TGTGCCAGTAGTATTTGGGCAGATGAAAAACTGTTTTTT. This chain joins TRBV19 and TRBJ1-4; D uncertain. V was clipped by 3 bases and J by 6 bases, with 8 bases between them. CDR1 and CDR2 (germline): LNHDA, SQIVND (reference sequence). This CDR3 contains 13 residues.

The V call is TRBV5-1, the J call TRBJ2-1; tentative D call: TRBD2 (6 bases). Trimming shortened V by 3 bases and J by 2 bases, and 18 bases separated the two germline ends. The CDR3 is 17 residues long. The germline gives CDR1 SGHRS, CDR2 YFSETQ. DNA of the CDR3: TGCGCCAGCAGCTCGAGTGAGTCGGGACTTACCTACAATGAGCAGTTCTTC. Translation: CASSSSESGLTYNEQFF.

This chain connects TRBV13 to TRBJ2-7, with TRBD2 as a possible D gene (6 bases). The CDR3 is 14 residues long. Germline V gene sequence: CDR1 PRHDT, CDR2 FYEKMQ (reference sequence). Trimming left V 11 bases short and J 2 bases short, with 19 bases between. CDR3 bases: TGTGCCGGCAAGGAGGGGACCGTTCCCTACGAGCAGTACTTC. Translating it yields CAGKEGTVPYEQYF. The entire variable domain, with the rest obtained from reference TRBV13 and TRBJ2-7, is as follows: AAGVIQSPRHLIKEKRETATLKCYPIPRHDTVYWYQQGPGQDPQFLISFYEKMQSDKGSIPDRFSAQQFSDYHSELNMSSLELGDSALYFCAGKEGTVPYEQYFGPGTRLTVT.

CDR3 bases: TGTGCCAGCAGCTTGGCTAGCGGGGGGACTTACGAGCAGTACTTC. It specifies CASSLASGGTYEQYF. The chain combines TRBV5-5 with TRBJ2-7, with 11 bases lining up with TRBD2. Germline V gives CDR1 SGHKS, CDR2 YYEKEE (reference sequence). V was pared by 0 bases and J by 4 bases, with 3 bases of the junction left unmatched. CDR3 size: 15 residues. The entire variable domain, with the rest obtained from reference TRBV5-5 and TRBJ2-7, is as follows: DAGVTQSPTHLIKTRGQQVTLRCSPISGHKSVSWYQQVLGQGPQFIFQYYEKEERGRGNFPDRFSARQFPNYSSELNVNALLLGDSALYLCASSLASGGTYEQYFGPGTRLTVT.

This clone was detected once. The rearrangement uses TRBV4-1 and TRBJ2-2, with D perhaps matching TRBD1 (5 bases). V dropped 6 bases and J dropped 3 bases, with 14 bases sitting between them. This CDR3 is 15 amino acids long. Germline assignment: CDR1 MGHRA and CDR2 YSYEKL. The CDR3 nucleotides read TGCGCCAGCAGAAGGGGCAGCTTCTACACCGGGGAGCTGTTTTTT. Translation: CASRRGSFYTGELFF.

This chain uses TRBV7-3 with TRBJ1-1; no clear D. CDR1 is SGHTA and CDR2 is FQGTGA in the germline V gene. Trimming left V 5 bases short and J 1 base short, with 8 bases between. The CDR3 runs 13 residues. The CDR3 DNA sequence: TGTGCCAGCAGCCTCCTCAGGAACACTGAAGCTTTCTTT. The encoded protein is CASSLLRNTEAFF.

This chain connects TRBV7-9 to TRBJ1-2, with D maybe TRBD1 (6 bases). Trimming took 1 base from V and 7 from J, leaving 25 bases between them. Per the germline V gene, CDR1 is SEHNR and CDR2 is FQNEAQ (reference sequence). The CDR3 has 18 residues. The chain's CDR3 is CASSLVLGQPSVRVGYTF. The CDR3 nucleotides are TGTGCCAGCAGCTTAGTATTAGGACAGCCCAGTGTGCGGGTTGGCTACACCTTC. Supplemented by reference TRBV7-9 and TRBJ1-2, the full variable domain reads DTGVSQNPRHKITKRGQNVTFRCDPISEHNRLYWYRQTLGQGPEFLTYFQNEAQLEKSRLLSDRFSAERPKGSFSTLEIQRTEQGDSAMYLCASSLVLGQPSVRVGYTFGSGTRLTVV.

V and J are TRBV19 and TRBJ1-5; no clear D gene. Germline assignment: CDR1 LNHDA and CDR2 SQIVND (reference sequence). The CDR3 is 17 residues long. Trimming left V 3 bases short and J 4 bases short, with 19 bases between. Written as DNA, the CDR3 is TGTGCCAGTAGTATCCCCCCGGTTGGGAGGGAAAATCAGCCCCAGCATTTT. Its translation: CASSIPPVGRENQPQHF.

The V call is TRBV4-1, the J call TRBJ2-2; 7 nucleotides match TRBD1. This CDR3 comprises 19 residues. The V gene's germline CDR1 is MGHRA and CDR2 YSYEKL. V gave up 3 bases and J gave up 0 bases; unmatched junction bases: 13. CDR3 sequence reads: CASSQDPGQSFANTGELFF. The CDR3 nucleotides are TGCGCCAGCAGCCAGGATCCGGGACAGAGTTTCGCGAACACCGGGGAGCTGTTTTTT.